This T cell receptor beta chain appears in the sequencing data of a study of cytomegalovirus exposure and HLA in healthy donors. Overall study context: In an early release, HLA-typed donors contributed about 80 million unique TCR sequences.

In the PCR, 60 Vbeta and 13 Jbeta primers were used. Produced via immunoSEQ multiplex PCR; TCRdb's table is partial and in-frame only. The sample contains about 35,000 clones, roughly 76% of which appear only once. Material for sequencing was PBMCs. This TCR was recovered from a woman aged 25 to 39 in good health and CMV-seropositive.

This CDR3 is CASSLEVGYGYTF. In DNA form, the CDR3 reads TGTGCCAGCAGCTTGGAGGTGGGGTATGGCTACACCTTC. The V and J genes are TRBV7-2 and TRBJ1-2; D call uncertain. V lost 3 bases and J 5 bases, leaving 10 bases between the germline ends. Germline CDR1 and CDR2: SGHTA and FQGNSA. The CDR3 is 13 amino acids.